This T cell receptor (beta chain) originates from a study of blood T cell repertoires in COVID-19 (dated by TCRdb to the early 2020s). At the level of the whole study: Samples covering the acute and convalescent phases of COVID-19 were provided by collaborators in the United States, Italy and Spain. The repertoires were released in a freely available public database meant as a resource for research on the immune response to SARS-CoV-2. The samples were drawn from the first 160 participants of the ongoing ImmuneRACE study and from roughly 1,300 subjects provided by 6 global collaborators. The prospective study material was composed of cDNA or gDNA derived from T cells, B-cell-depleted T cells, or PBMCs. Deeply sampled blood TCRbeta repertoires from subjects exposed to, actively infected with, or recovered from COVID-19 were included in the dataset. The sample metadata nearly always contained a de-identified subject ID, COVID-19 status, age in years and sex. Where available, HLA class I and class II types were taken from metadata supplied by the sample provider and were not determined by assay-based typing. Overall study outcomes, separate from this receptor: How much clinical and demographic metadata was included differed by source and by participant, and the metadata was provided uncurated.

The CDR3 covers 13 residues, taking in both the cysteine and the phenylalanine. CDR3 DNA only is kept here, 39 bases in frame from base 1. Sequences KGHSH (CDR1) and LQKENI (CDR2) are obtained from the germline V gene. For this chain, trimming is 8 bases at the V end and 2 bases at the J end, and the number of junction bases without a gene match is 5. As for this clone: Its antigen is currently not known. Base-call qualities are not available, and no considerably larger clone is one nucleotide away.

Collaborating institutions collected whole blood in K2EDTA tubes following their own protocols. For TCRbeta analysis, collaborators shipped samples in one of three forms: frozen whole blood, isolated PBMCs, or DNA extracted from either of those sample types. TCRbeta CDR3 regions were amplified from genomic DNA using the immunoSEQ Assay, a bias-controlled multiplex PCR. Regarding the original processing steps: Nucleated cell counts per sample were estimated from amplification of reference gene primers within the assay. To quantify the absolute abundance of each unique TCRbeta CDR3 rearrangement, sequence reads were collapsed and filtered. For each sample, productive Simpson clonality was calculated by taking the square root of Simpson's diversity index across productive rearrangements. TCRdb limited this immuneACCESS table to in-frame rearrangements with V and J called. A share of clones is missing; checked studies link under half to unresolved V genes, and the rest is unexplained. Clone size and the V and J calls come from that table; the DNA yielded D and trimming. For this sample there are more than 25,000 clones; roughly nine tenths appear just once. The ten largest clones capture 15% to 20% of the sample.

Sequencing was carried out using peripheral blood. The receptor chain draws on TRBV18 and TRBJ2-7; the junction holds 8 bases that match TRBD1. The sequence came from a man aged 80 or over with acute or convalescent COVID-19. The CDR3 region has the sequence CASTRTGPYEQYF. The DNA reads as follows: TGTGCCAGCACCCGGACAGGGCCCTACGAGCAGTACTTC.